The clone carrying this T cell receptor beta chain appeared many times. Its target is unknown. In TCRdb, the 5' RACE reads were re-called with MiXCR into one record per CDR3 protein. This table has 85,000 to 100,000 distinct CDR3 sequences, 8% to 10% appearing once. The sample is drawn from a study of CD8 T cells in ankylosing spondylitis. Germline V gene sequence: CDR1 DFQATT, CDR2 SNEGSKA (reference sequence). V gave up 5 bases and J gave up 3 bases, with 13 bases separating them. CDR3 length equals 13 residues. Points from the study as a whole: Reportedly, disease-linked clones are significantly enriched in ankylosing spondylitis patients' matched synovial fluid.

The V gene is TRBV20-1, the J gene TRBJ1-2; D call uncertain. Sequencing was carried out using blood, either unsorted or a sorted T cell fraction (not recorded which). The receptor was derived from a male donor with ankylosing spondylitis or in good health (not recorded which). The CDR3 DNA is TGCAGTGCTGATTCCTCGGCCTACTATGGCTACACCTTC. Amino acid sequence: CSADSSAYYGYTF.